These 14 T cell receptor beta chains originate from one sample sequenced in a study of CD8+CD57+ T cells in acquired aplastic anemia. TCR beta VDJ and CDR3 were profiled, and genomic DNA was the template. TCRdb re-derived calls from the reads in MiXCR, one entry per CDR3 protein. The sample consists of about 400,000 distinct CDR3 sequences, 65% to 75% of them appearing once. What was sequenced was sorted CD4+, CD8+, or CD8+CD57+ T cells (not recorded which) from PBMCs. The receptors here all came from a human donor in good health, serving as a control.

The chain couples TRBV7-3 to TRBJ2-5, with unresolved D. The CDR3 runs 14 residues. The V end lost 5 bases, the J end lost 0 bases, and 10 bases lay between the germline ends. The germline CDR1 and CDR2 sequences are SGHTA and FQGTGA. Here the CDR3 reads CASSLNGHQETQYF. The CDR3 nucleotides read TGTGCCAGCAGCCTAAACGGGCACCAAGAGACCCAGTACTTC. Based on the CDR3 plus reference TRBV7-3 and TRBJ2-5, the full variable domain is GAGVSQTPSNKVTEKGKYVELRCDPISGHTALYWYRQSLGQGPEFLIYFQGTGAADDSGLPNDRFFAVRPEGSVSTLKIQRTERGDSAVYLCASSLNGHQETQYFGPGTRLLVL.

This clonotype occurred many times. The genes are TRBV12-5 and TRBJ1-5; 8 bases match TRBD1. This CDR3 comprises 16 residues. Germline CDR1 is LGHNT and CDR2 is FRNRAP. J gave up 4 bases and V 3 bases, and 8 bases lay outside the gene matches. The CDR3 DNA reads as TGTGCTAGTGGTTTTACAGGGGGAGGGCGGAATCAGCCCCAGCATTTT. Its protein is CASGFTGGGRNQPQHF. The full variable domain, its missing parts supplied by reference TRBV12-5 and TRBJ1-5, is DARVTQTPRHKVTEMGQEVTMRCQPILGHNTVFWYRQTMMQGLELLAYFRNRAPLDDSGMPKDRFSAEMPDATLATLKIQPSEPRDSAVYFCASGFTGGGRNQPQHFGDGTRLSIL.

To note about this clonotype: Because the CDR3's place on the DNA is in doubt, the DNA is left out and the CDR3 is given as listed by TCRdb. The chain recombines TRBV7-8 with TRBJ1-1. Germline V lookup: CDR1 SGHVS, CDR2 FQNEAQ. Including both end residues, the CDR3 is 14 amino acids long. CDR3 in amino acids: CASTKTYTEAFFGF.

The chain couples TRBV29-1 to TRBJ2-7; D is unclear. In germline, CDR1 is SQVTM, CDR2 ANQGSEA. V lost 7 bases to trimming and J lost 5 bases, with 15 bases between them. CDR3 length: 12 residues. CDR3 amino acids: CSGGQLVDEQYF. The CDR3 coding sequence is TGCAGCGGCGGCCAGCTGGTCGACGAGCAGTACTTC.

This clonotype has at least ten counts. The V and J genes are TRBV20-1 and TRBJ1-2, with D unresolved. This CDR3 spans 11 amino acids. V was trimmed by 7 bases and J by 1 base, leaving 7 bases between them. Germline CDR1 reads DFQATT; CDR2 reads SNEGSKA (reference sequence). The CDR3 loop reads CSGRSNYGYTF. The CDR3 DNA sequence: TGCAGTGGGCGCAGTAACTATGGCTACACCTTC.

The chain links TRBV19 to TRBJ1-1; D ambiguous. The CDR3 length is 15 residues. The germline CDR1 and CDR2 sequences are LNHDA and SQIVND (reference sequence). Trimming shortened V by 9 bases and J by 12 bases, and 29 bases separated the two germline ends. CDR3 residues: CASSVERAGKKKPFF. CDR3 coding DNA: TGTGCCAGCAGTGTAGAAAGGGCCGGGAAAAAAAAACCTTTCTTT.

This clonotype appeared once. The CDR3 DNA sequence: TGTGCCAGCAGTTTAATGGGAGGGACAGGGGGAGTAGGTGGAGGCTACACCTTC. Protein product: CASSLMGGTGGVGGGYTF. The rearrangement links TRBV12-3 or TRBV12-4 to TRBJ1-2; TRBD1 agrees at 11 bases. The CDR3 length is 18 residues. V gave up 2 bases and J gave up 8 bases; unmatched junction bases: 16.

This chain uses TRBV5-1 with TRBJ2-2, with a weak D call TRBD1 (6 bases). V was clipped by 6 bases and J by 10 bases, with 19 bases between them. The germline V gene encodes CDR1 SGHRS and CDR2 YFSETQ. This CDR3 has 14 residues. This chain's CDR3 is CASKADSSYKELFF. CDR3 nucleotide sequence: TGCGCCAGCAAAGCGGACAGCTCCTACAAGGAGCTGTTTTTT. The full variable domain, its missing parts supplied by reference TRBV5-1 and TRBJ2-2, is KAGVTQTPRYLIKTRGQQVTLSCSPISGHRSVSWYQQTPGQGLQFLFEYFSETQRNKGNFPGRFSGRQFSNSRSEMNVSTLELGDSALYLCASKADSSYKELFFGEGSRLTVL.

This clonotype was counted between two and nine times. J is TRBJ2-7 and V is TRBV9; D gene ambiguous. The DNA matches TRBJ2-1 better at its end, which makes the J call doubtful. There are 13 residues in the CDR3. Germline values: CDR1 SGDLS, CDR2 YYNGEE. CDR3 DNA: TGTGCCAGCAGCGTGGCTACTTTCAATGAGCAGTTCTTC. This translates into CASSVATFNEQFF.

About this clonotype itself: At one end the junction does not follow the germline gene, possibly because of a read error. The rearrangement uses TRBV5-4 and TRBJ1-6; 8 nucleotides match TRBD1. The CDR3 sequence is 14 residues long. The germline CDR1 and CDR2 sequences are SGHNT and YYREEE (reference sequence). The DNA for the CDR3 is TGCGCCAGCAGCCTGGACAGGGTTACTTCACCCCTCCACTTT. Amino acids: CASSLDRVTSPLHF.

The chain carries TRBV11-3 and TRBJ2-2, with D possibly matching TRBD2 (6 bases). Germline values: CDR1 SGHNT, CDR2 YENEEA. V lost 4 bases and J lost 6, with 12 bases in between. The CDR3 runs 14 residues. The CDR3 protein is CASSWATGAGELFF. For the CDR3, the DNA is TGTGCCAGCAGCTGGGCTACGGGGGCCGGGGAGCTGTTTTTT.

The chain uses TRBV6-4 and TRBJ1-2; D uncertain. This CDR3 region has 13 residues. V was pared by 6 bases and J by 7 bases, with 15 bases between. In germline, CDR1 is MRHNA, CDR2 SNTAGT. CDR3 sequence: CASSDLKFGGYTF. The DNA of the CDR3 is TGTGCCAGCAGCGATTTGAAGTTCGGTGGCTACACCTTC.

The chain has TRBV19 and TRBJ1-5; D is possibly TRBD1 (5 bases). CDR1 is LNHDA and CDR2 is SQIVND in the germline V gene (reference sequence). V gave up 9 bases and J gave up 11 bases, with 26 bases separating them. There are 15 residues in the CDR3. Written as DNA, the CDR3 is TGTGCCAGCCAACCCCAGGCAGGGACCCAATGGGCCCAGCATTTT. Its protein is CASQPQAGTQWAQHF.

Comment on this clonotype: The junction departs from the called germline gene at one end, perhaps through a read error. The J gene is TRBJ1-5, the V gene TRBV10-2; D call uncertain. The germline CDR1 and CDR2 sequences are WSHSY and SAAADI. The CDR3 consists of 13 residues. CDR3 DNA: TGCGCCAGCAGTGCTTCCGTCAATCAGGCACAGCTCTTT. Residues: CASSASVNQAQLF.